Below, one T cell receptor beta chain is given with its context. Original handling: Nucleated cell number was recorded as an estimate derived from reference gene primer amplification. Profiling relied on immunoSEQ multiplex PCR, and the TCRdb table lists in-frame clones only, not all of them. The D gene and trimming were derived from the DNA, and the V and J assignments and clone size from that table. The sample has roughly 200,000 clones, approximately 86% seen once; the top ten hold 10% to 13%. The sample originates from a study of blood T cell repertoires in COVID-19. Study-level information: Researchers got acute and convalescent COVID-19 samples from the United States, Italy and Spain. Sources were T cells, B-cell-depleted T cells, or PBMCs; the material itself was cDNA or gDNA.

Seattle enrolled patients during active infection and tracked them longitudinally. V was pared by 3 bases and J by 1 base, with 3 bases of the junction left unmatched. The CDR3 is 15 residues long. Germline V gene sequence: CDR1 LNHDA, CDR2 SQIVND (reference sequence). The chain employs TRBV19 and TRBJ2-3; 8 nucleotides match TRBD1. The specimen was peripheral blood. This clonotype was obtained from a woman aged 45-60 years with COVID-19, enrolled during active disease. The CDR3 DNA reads TGTGCCAGTAGTATGGACAGGGCTGGCACAGATACGCAGTATTTT. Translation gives CASSMDRAGTDTQYF.